The rows below give T cell receptor beta chains drawn from one sample of a study of blood T cell repertoires in COVID-19. The assay was immunoSEQ multiplex PCR, and TCRdb's table has in-frame clones only and misses some. The table includes 400,000 to 500,000 clones, 86% detected once. Sequences were obtained from peripheral blood. These receptors came from a woman in her 30s with active or convalescent COVID-19. CDR3s leave out the opening cysteine and the closing phenylalanine or tryptophan. Each record gives: V gene, J gene, CDR3 protein.

>TRBV27|TRBJ2-3
ASSSRVGDTQY
>TRBV10-3|TRBJ2-3
AISEPGQSTDTQY
>TRBV6-5|TRBJ1-1
ASSYSIAYSNTEAF
>TRBV10-3|TRBJ1-5
AISVGRDQPQH
>TRBV6-5|TRBJ1-1
AIRRQTMNTEAF
>TRBV11-3|TRBJ1-1
ASSLTRQYRMTEAF
>TRBV13|TRBJ2-1
ASSVSGGVRYNEQF
>TRBV6-5|TRBJ2-3
ASSYSGAHTDTQY
>TRBV9|TRBJ2-1
ASSANPGTSGRPYNEQF
>TRBV5-1|TRBJ2-5
ASSLAAGGPAQETQY
>TRBV6-5|TRBJ2-2
ASSYWGQLDTGELF